This record concerns one TCR beta chain sequence. This sample includes further DNA sequences coding for the same CDR3. This sample was included in a study of shared clonotypes between healthy human individuals. Study in general: A couple of female and three male donors aged 18 to 49 were enrolled.

The donors, all of them Caucasian adults, lived in Nashville, Tennessee. The ends lost 2 bases at V and 5 bases at J; junction bases unmatched: 6. This CDR3 has 14 residues. The germline gives CDR1 SGDLS, CDR2 YYNGEE. The deep-level immunoSEQ assay was used. Researchers divided each subset's genomic DNA evenly across several immunoSEQ plates. Repertoires were generated with immunoSEQ multiplex PCR, while TCRdb's copy carries only in-frame clones and drops some. The data contain 2 million to 2.5 million clones, approximately 94% of them seen just once; the ten biggest clones take up about 0.13%. Sequencing was performed on naive CD4+ T cells sorted from blood. Subset of the sample: CD45RA+ positively selected. This rearrangement joins TRBV9 to TRBJ2-5, with 7 positions matching TRBD2. This TCR was sampled from a man aged 18 to 35 in good health. CDR3 in amino acids: CASSVRTSGETQYF. The CDR3 DNA reads TGTGCCAGCAGCGTTCGGACTAGTGGGGAGACCCAGTACTTC.